This T cell receptor beta chain stems from a study of T cell changes during pregnancy in multiple sclerosis. The V end was cut by 3 bases, the J end by 1 base, with 15 bases between. Germline values: CDR1 LNHDA, CDR2 SQIVND (reference sequence). CDR3 size: 17 residues. Assay: immunoSEQ multiplex PCR; the TCRdb copy retains only in-frame clones and omits some. The top ten clones hold 1% to 1.5% of a sample with approximately 100,000 clones, approximately 90% of them seen once. The chain is built from TRBV19 and TRBJ1-4; D may be TRBD1 (6 bases). The source is a female donor with multiple sclerosis, enrolled in a pregnancy study. This specimen was peripheral blood, taken in the second trimester of pregnancy. The DNA of the CDR3 is TGTGCCAGTAGTATCCGGACAGTTTGGAGAACTAATGAAAAACTGTTTTTT. Its translation is CASSIRTVWRTNEKLFF.